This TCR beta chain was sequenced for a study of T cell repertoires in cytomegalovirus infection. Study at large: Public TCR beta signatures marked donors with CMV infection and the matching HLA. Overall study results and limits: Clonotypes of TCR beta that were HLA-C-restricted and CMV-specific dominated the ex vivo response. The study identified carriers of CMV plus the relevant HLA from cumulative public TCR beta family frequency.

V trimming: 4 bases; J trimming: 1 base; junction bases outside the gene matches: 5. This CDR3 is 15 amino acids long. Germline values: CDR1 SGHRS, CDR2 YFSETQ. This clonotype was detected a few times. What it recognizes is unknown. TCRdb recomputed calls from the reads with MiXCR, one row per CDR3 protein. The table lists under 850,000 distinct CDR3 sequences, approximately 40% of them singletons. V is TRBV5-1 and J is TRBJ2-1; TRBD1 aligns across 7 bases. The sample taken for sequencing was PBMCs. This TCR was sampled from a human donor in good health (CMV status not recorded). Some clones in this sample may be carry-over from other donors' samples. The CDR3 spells CASSDRDSSYNEQFF. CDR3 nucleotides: TGCGCCAGCAGCGATCGGGACAGTTCCTACAATGAGCAGTTCTTC. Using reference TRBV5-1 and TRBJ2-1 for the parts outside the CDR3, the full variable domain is KAGVTQTPRYLIKTRGQQVTLSCSPISGHRSVSWYQQTPGQGLQFLFEYFSETQRNKGNFPGRFSGRQFSNSRSEMNVSTLELGDSALYLCASSDRDSSYNEQFFGPGTRLTVL.